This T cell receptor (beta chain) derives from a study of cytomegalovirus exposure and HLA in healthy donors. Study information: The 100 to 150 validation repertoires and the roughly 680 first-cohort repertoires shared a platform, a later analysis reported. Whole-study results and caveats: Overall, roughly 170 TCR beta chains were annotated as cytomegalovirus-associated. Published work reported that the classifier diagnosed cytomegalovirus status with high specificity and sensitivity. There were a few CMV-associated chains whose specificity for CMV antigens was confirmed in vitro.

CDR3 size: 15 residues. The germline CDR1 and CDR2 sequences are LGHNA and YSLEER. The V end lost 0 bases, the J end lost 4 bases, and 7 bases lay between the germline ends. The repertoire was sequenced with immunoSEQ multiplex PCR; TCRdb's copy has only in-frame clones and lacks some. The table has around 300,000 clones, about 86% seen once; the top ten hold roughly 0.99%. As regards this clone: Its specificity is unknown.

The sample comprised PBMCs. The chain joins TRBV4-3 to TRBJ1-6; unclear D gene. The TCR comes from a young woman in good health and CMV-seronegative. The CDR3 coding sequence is TGCGCCAGCAGCCAAGAGGCTGGTTATAATTCACCCCTCCACTTT. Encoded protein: CASSQEAGYNSPLHF.